The 25 T cell receptor beta chains below come from one sample, sequenced in a study of blood T cell repertoires in COVID-19. Libraries were prepared by immunoSEQ multiplex PCR; TCRdb keeps only in-frame clonotypes and omits some of them. The table shows hundreds of thousands of clones, with over 75% occurring only once. The sequenced material came from PBMCs or T cells enriched from blood (not recorded which). The source of these receptors is a woman aged 45 to 65 with acute COVID-19.

The chain joins TRBV18 to TRBJ1-4; perhaps TRBD1 as D (6 bases). Deletions cut 3 bases from V and 7 bases from J, with 15 bases between. From germline, CDR1 is KGHSH and CDR2 LQKENI. The CDR3 length is 15 residues. This CDR3 is CASSPSLQGREKLFF. CDR3 in DNA: TGTGCCAGCTCACCCTCGCTACAGGGTCGTGAAAAACTGTTTTTT.

This clone was recorded a few times. The chain recombines TRBV2 with TRBJ1-1, with TRBD1 matching over 7 bases. Germline CDR1 SNHLY, CDR2 FYNNEI. The CDR3 extends over 14 amino acids. Trimming removed 10 bases from V and 1 base from J; junction bases left unmatched: 9. The CDR3 protein is CANSLDRQNTEAFF. In DNA, the CDR3 is TGTGCCAACAGCCTGGACAGGCAGAACACTGAAGCTTTCTTT.

This chain joins TRBV7-8 and TRBJ2-1, with D possibly TRBD2 on 7 matching bases. The CDR3 covers 17 residues. Deletions cut 1 base from V and 9 bases from J, with 22 bases between. The germline V gene has CDR1 SGHVS and CDR2 FQNEAQ. This CDR3 is CASSLVGGGHTLSEQFF. The CDR3 bases are TGTGCCAGCAGCTTAGTGGGGGGGGGCCACACCCTGAGTGAGCAGTTCTTC.

The chain combines TRBV7-9 with TRBJ1-2; 9 nucleotides match TRBD1. The CDR3 extends over 17 amino acids. V was clipped by 1 base and J by 3 bases; unmatched bases: 9. Germline CDR1 and CDR2: SEHNR and FQNEAQ (reference sequence). Here the CDR3 reads CASSLGTGGRTHYGYTF. The CDR3 bases are TGTGCCAGCAGCTTAGGTACAGGGGGCAGAACCCACTATGGCTACACCTTC.

This chain uses TRBV6-1 with TRBJ1-1; possibly TRBD1 for D (5 bases). This CDR3 is 16 amino acids long. Germline values: CDR1 MNHNS, CDR2 SASEGT. Trimming stripped 3 bases from V and 0 bases from J, with 14 bases between. CDR3: CASSDVGALLNTEAFF. The CDR3 bases are TGTGCCAGCAGTGACGTTGGGGCACTACTGAACACTGAAGCTTTCTTT.

Points on this clone: Distinct nucleotide sequences in the sample also encode this CDR3. The J gene is TRBJ2-3, the V gene TRBV19, with 10 positions matching TRBD2. The CDR3 is 15 amino acids. The V gene's germline CDR1 is LNHDA and CDR2 SQIVND (reference sequence). J gave up 1 base and V 3 bases, and 1 base lay outside the gene matches. The CDR3, as DNA: TGTGCCAGTAGTATCACTAGCGGGGGCACAGATACGCAGTATTTT. Translated, it gives CASSITSGGTDTQYF.

The CDR3 protein is CATLTGQALSGNTIYF. The CDR3 DNA is TGTGCCACCCTAACGGGACAGGCGCTCTCTGGAAACACCATATATTTT. This rearrangement joins TRBV28 to TRBJ1-3; TRBD1 agrees at 8 bases. Germline values: CDR1 MDHEN, CDR2 SYDVKM. V was clipped by 10 bases and J by 0 bases; unmatched bases: 11. The CDR3 spans 16 residues. The variable domain in full, with the rest retrieved from reference TRBV28 and TRBJ1-3, is DVKVTQSSRYLVKRTGEKVFLECVQDMDHENMFWYRQDPGLGLRLIYFSYDVKMKEKGDIPEGYSVSREKKERFSLILESASTNQTSMYLCATLTGQALSGNTIYFGEGSWLTVV.

The genes are TRBV5-6 and TRBJ2-7; D possibly corresponds to TRBD1 (6 bases). Germline assignment: CDR1 SGHDT and CDR2 YYEEEE. The CDR3 has 13 residues. Trimming removed 3 bases from V and 2 bases from J, with 9 bases in between. CDR3 region: CASSYRQAYEQYF. The CDR3 nucleotides read TGTGCCAGCAGCTACCGACAGGCCTACGAGCAGTACTTC.

The chain has TRBV4-3 and TRBJ2-1; TRBD1 aligns across 7 bases. Germline V CDR1 and CDR2: LGHNA, YSLEER. The CDR3 loop spans 16 amino acids. With 3 bases clipped from V and 4 bases from J, the junction kept 9 bases outside the gene matches. The CDR3 loop is CASSQTRGYTYNEQFF. CDR3 DNA: TGCGCCAGCAGCCAGACCAGGGGGTATACATACAATGAGCAGTTCTTC.

The rearrangement joins TRBV18 to TRBJ1-2, with D tentatively TRBD1 (5 bases). The CDR3 extends over 14 amino acids. In germline, CDR1 is KGHSH, CDR2 LQKENI. Trimming shortened V by 2 bases and J by 4 bases, and 11 bases separated the two germline ends. The CDR3 loop reads CASSPGRGPYGYTF. The CDR3 DNA reads TGTGCCAGCTCACCAGGGCGGGGCCCCTATGGCTACACCTTC.

The chain is built from TRBV7-2 and TRBJ2-7, with TRBD1 matching 12 bases. This CDR3 spans 14 amino acids. Germline loops: CDR1 SGHTA, CDR2 FQGNSA. Germline trimming cut 5 bases from V and 6 bases from J; bases unmatched to any gene: 5. CDR3 DNA sequence: TGTGCCAGCAGCGCCGGGACAGGGGGCCCCGAGCAGTACTTC. This encodes CASSAGTGGPEQYF.

The rearrangement links TRBV6-2 or TRBV6-3 to TRBJ1-1, with 7 bases aligning to TRBD1. V gave up 5 bases and J gave up 4 bases; unmatched junction bases: 4. The CDR3 is 13 residues long. Germline CDR1 and CDR2: MNHEY and SVGEGT. The CDR3 DNA reads as TGTGCCAGCAGTCTCTCAGGGGGCACTGAAGCTTTCTTT. Translation gives CASSLSGGTEAFF.

V usage is TRBV12-3 or TRBV12-4 and J usage is TRBJ1-3; the D is unclear. V was cut by 3 bases and J by 2 bases, with 2 bases left in between. CDR3 size: 12 residues. The CDR3 coding sequence is TGTGCCAGCAGTTTTACTGGAAACACCATATATTTT. This sequence encodes CASSFTGNTIYF.

The CDR3: CASSLIGAGASLAYNEQFF. CDR3 in DNA: TGTGCCAGCAGCCTAATCGGTGCGGGCGCCAGCTTGGCCTACAATGAGCAGTTCTTC. V gene TRBV14 combines with J gene TRBJ2-1, with D tentatively TRBD2 (5 bases). Trimming stripped 4 bases from V and 2 bases from J, with 24 bases between. The CDR3 runs to 19 residues. Germline CDR1 is SGHDN and CDR2 is FVKESK.

On this clone itself: The junction departs from germline at one end; a sequencing error may be responsible. This rearrangement joins TRBV4-3 to TRBJ2-4; D not resolved. CDR1 LGHNA and CDR2 YSLEER come from the germline V gene. The CDR3 runs to 15 residues. The CDR3 is CASSQEWQASGPTCF. The CDR3 DNA is TGCGCCAGCAGCCAAGAATGGCAGGCATCAGGCCCAACTTGCTTC.

Turning to this clone: Other DNA sequences of this sample code for an identical CDR3. The CDR3 nucleotides are TGTGCCAGTAGTTTAGGGACAGCCACAGATACGCAGTATTTT. Translated, it gives CASSLGTATDTQYF. V gene TRBV19 combines with J gene TRBJ2-3, with 7 bases that match TRBD1. This CDR3 spans 14 amino acids. Trimming took 5 bases from V and 2 from J; bases not matched to a gene: 4. Germline values: CDR1 LNHDA, CDR2 SQIVND (reference sequence).

The V call is TRBV18, the J call TRBJ1-4; D gene uncertain. Germline CDR1 KGHSH, CDR2 LQKENI. Trimming cost V 2 bases and J 4 bases, with 8 bases left between them. The CDR3 is 14 residues long. CDR3 sequence reads: CASSPGGYNEKLFF. In nucleotides, the CDR3 is TGTGCCAGCTCACCAGGAGGTTATAATGAAAAACTGTTTTTT.

The chain couples TRBV3-1 (or the pseudogene TRBV3-2) to TRBJ1-1; 7 bases fit TRBD1. CDR3 size: 13 residues. Trimming removed 4 bases from V and 11 bases from J; junction bases left unmatched: 10. The germline CDR1 and CDR2 sequences are LGHDT and YNNKEL (reference sequence). This CDR3 is CASSPLEGATAFF. CDR3 DNA: TGTGCCAGCAGCCCCCTTGAGGGGGCGACGGCTTTCTTT.

The V gene is TRBV4-3, the J gene TRBJ1-2; no clear D. This CDR3 has 15 residues. V gave up 1 base and J gave up 2 bases, with 11 bases separating them. CDR1 and CDR2 (germline): LGHNA, YSLEER. Here the CDR3 DNA reads TGCGCCAGCAGCCAAGGGCCGGGTAGGAACTATGGCTACACCTTC. Its protein is CASSQGPGRNYGYTF.

The rearrangement joins TRBV6-5 to TRBJ1-1; possibly TRBD1 for D (6 bases). V lost 7 bases and J lost 2, with 17 bases in between. The CDR3 is 15 residues long. The germline V gene has CDR1 MNHEY and CDR2 SVGAGI. The DNA of the CDR3 is TGTGCCAGCAAATTACCGACAGGTCTAAACACTGAAGCTTTCTTT. Translation gives CASKLPTGLNTEAFF.

The V gene is TRBV19, the J gene TRBJ2-7, with 10 bases matching TRBD2. The trim removed 4 bases at V and 5 bases at J, leaving 2 bases unmatched. CDR3 size: 13 residues. From germline, CDR1 is LNHDA and CDR2 SQIVND (reference sequence). CDR3 region: CASSTSGGDEQYF. DNA of the CDR3: TGTGCCAGTAGTACTAGCGGGGGAGACGAGCAGTACTTC.

V and J are TRBV6-2 or TRBV6-3 and TRBJ2-7; D call uncertain. CDR1 and CDR2 from the germline V gene are MNHEY and SVGEGT. Between the trimmed V and J ends, which lost 4 bases and 3 bases, there was a span of 13 bases. There are 14 residues in the CDR3. The CDR3 nucleotides are TGTGCCAGCAGTTTGACCCAGGATCTCTACGAGCAGTACTTC. Residues: CASSLTQDLYEQYF.

This clone was observed once. This chain joins TRBV5-1 and TRBJ1-1; 7 bases line up with TRBD1. This CDR3 region has 13 residues. Looked up from germline, CDR1 is SGHRS and CDR2 is YFSETQ. With V trimmed by 0 bases and J by 7 bases, 3 bases remained unmatched. CDR3 DNA sequence: TGCGCCAGCAGCTTGGGACAGGGTTTTGAAGCTTTCTTT. Translation: CASSLGQGFEAFF.

J is TRBJ1-5 and V is TRBV12-5; perhaps TRBD1 as D (6 bases). The CDR3 extends over 14 amino acids. Trimming cost V 3 bases and J 9 bases, with 15 bases left between them. In germline, CDR1 is LGHNT, CDR2 FRNRAP. This CDR3 reads CASGFGQRDRPQHF. CDR3 nucleotide sequence: TGTGCTAGTGGTTTCGGACAGCGGGATCGGCCCCAGCATTTT.

The chain combines TRBV27 with TRBJ2-2, with 8 bases matching TRBD2. This CDR3 comprises 20 residues. V shed 5 bases, J shed 4 bases, and the junction held 21 bases outside the gene matches. Germline CDR1 reads MNHEY; CDR2 reads SMNVEV (reference sequence). CDR3 residues: CASSAHSRISRGAVTGELFF. The CDR3 DNA reads TGTGCCAGCAGTGCCCATAGCCGCATTTCGCGGGGGGCGGTCACCGGGGAGCTGTTTTTT.